These 27 T cell receptor beta chains were all obtained from the same sample, sequenced in a study of blood T cell repertoires in COVID-19. Libraries were prepared by immunoSEQ multiplex PCR; TCRdb keeps only in-frame clonotypes and omits some of them. Of approximately 260,000 clones listed, around 89% are singletons. Sequences were obtained from peripheral blood. The receptors come from a woman aged 60-70 years with COVID-19, enrolled during active disease.

V usage is TRBV30 and J usage is TRBJ1-5; D call uncertain. This CDR3 is 14 amino acids long. The germline gives CDR1 GTSNPN, CDR2 SVGIG (reference sequence). V was pared by 0 bases and J by 4 bases, with 10 bases between. The CDR3 protein is CAWSVSGYNQPQHF. CDR3 sequence (DNA): TGTGCCTGGAGTGTATCAGGTTATAATCAGCCCCAGCATTTT.

The chain uses TRBV13 and TRBJ2-1; 10 bases fit TRBD2. Germline V CDR1 and CDR2: PRHDT, FYEKMQ (reference sequence). The length of the CDR3 is 15 residues. V lost 0 bases, J lost 5 bases, and 1 base stayed unmatched. The CDR3 region is CASSLGLAGDNEQFF. CDR3 nucleotide sequence: TGTGCCAGCAGCTTAGGGCTAGCGGGGGACAATGAGCAGTTCTTC.

In its sample, this clone was seen once. The chain is built from TRBV30 and TRBJ1-1; no reliable D call. The CDR3 is made up of 15 amino acids. Trimming took 2 bases from V and 0 from J, leaving 13 bases between them. Per germline, CDR1 GTSNPN and CDR2 SVGIG (reference sequence). CDR3 protein: CAWSWVGGMNTEAFF. CDR3 DNA: TGTGCCTGGAGTTGGGTCGGAGGAATGAACACTGAAGCTTTCTTT.

This chain connects TRBV5-1 to TRBJ2-5, with D uncertain. Germline V gene data show CDR1 as SGHRS and CDR2 as YFSETQ. The ends were cut back, 3 bases at V and 1 base at J, with 10 bases in the middle. CDR3 length equals 14 residues. The CDR3 protein is CASSSPDTQETQYF. The CDR3, as DNA: TGCGCCAGCAGCTCCCCCGACACCCAAGAGACCCAGTACTTC.

Notes on this clone: Other DNA sequences of this sample code for an identical CDR3. The chain links TRBV4-1 to TRBJ2-4; D not resolved. The CDR3 has 15 amino acids. V was trimmed by 0 bases and J by 0 bases, leaving 6 bases between them. The germline V gene encodes CDR1 MGHRA and CDR2 YSYEKL. The CDR3 spells CASSQEQLAKNIQYF. The CDR3 DNA sequence: TGCGCCAGCAGCCAAGAACAGCTAGCCAAAAACATTCAGTACTTC.

V is TRBV5-1 and J is TRBJ2-5, with D tentatively TRBD1 (7 bases). Trimming pared 7 bases from V and 5 bases from J, leaving 27 bases between. CDR1 and CDR2 (germline): SGHRS, YFSETQ. The CDR3 contains 17 residues. CDR3 protein: CASPDLSGAGGRETQYF. The CDR3 DNA reads as TGCGCCAGCCCGGACCTTTCAGGGGCAGGGGGGAGGGAGACCCAGTACTTC.

The V call is TRBV2, the J call TRBJ1-1; D perhaps matches TRBD1 (5 bases). V lost 6 bases and J lost 4, with 12 bases in between. The CDR3 runs 13 residues. Germline V gene lookup returns CDR1 SNHLY and CDR2 FYNNEI. As DNA, the CDR3 is TGTGCCAGCAGCGTTCTCGGGGGCACTGAAGCTTTCTTT. It yields the protein CASSVLGGTEAFF.

CDR3 amino acids: CASSLGRGRVSYEQYF. CDR3 bases: TGTGCCAGCAGCTTAGGACGAGGGAGGGTCAGCTACGAGCAGTACTTC. This chain connects TRBV7-2 to TRBJ2-7, with TRBD2 matching over 7 bases. This CDR3 contains 16 residues. The ends lost 1 base at V and 3 bases at J; junction bases unmatched: 9. Germline V gives CDR1 SGHTA, CDR2 FQGNSA.

The J gene is TRBJ1-1, the V gene TRBV7-9; D is ambiguous. Trimming removed 5 bases from V and 1 base from J, with 11 bases in between. This CDR3 is built from 14 residues. CDR1 SEHNR and CDR2 FQNEAQ come from the germline V gene (reference sequence). CDR3: CASSPLRRNTEAFF. The CDR3 DNA reads TGTGCCAGCAGCCCCCTTAGGAGGAACACTGAAGCTTTCTTT. The full variable domain, its missing parts supplied by reference TRBV7-9 and TRBJ1-1, is DTGVSQNPRHKITKRGQNVTFRCDPISEHNRLYWYRQTLGQGPEFLTYFQNEAQLEKSRLLSDRFSAERPKGSFSTLEIQRTEQGDSAMYLCASSPLRRNTEAFFGQGTRLTVV.

The chain is built from TRBV13 and TRBJ1-3; D may be TRBD1 (6 bases). CDR3 length: 15 residues. V lost 2 bases and J lost 5, with 13 bases in between. CDR1 PRHDT and CDR2 FYEKMQ come from the germline V gene (reference sequence). CDR3 DNA: TGTGCCAGCAGCTTAACACGGACAGACCGAAACACCATATATTTT. Residues: CASSLTRTDRNTIYF.

The V gene is TRBV19, the J gene TRBJ1-5; weak D call: TRBD1 (5 bases). Germline CDR1 reads LNHDA; CDR2 reads SQIVND (reference sequence). Trimming pared 7 bases from V and 1 base from J, leaving 14 bases between. This CDR3 contains 15 residues. Here the CDR3 DNA reads TGTGCCAGTAAGCCTCTGGAGGGGAGCAATCAGCCCCAGCATTTT. Its protein is CASKPLEGSNQPQHF.

The rearrangement joins TRBV6-6 to TRBJ1-6; TRBD1 matches at 9 bases. Germline loops: CDR1 MNHNY, CDR2 SVGAGI (reference sequence). The CDR3 totals 16 residues. With V trimmed by 4 bases and J by 10 bases, 11 bases remained unmatched. The CDR3 DNA is TGTGCCAGCAGTTCCTCGGGACAGGGAGTAGGATCACCCCTCCACTTT. This encodes CASSSSGQGVGSPLHF.

The V call is TRBV29-1, the J call TRBJ2-7, with D maybe TRBD2 (6 bases). The CDR3 runs to 13 residues. With 3 bases removed from V and 6 bases from J, the gap between germline ends came to 15 bases. Germline lookup yields CDR1 SQVTM and CDR2 ANQGSEA. CDR3 coding DNA: TGCAGCGTTGACCAGGGAGGAGGGAGCGAGCAGTACTTC. Amino acid sequence: CSVDQGGGSEQYF.

The rearrangement links TRBV5-1 to TRBJ2-1, with 7 bases matching TRBD1. Germline CDR1 and CDR2: SGHRS and YFSETQ. The length of the CDR3 is 15 residues. Germline trimming cut 4 bases from V and 0 bases from J; bases unmatched to any gene: 4. In DNA, the CDR3 is TGCGCCAGCAGCACAGGGGCCACCTCCTACAATGAGCAGTTCTTC. Amino acid sequence: CASSTGATSYNEQFF.

The chain uses TRBV24-1 and TRBJ1-5, with a weak D call TRBD1 (6 bases). Germline V lookup: CDR1 KGHDR, CDR2 SFDVKD. This CDR3 spans 19 amino acids. Trimming removed 8 bases from V and 7 bases from J, with 32 bases in between. The CDR3 sequence is CATILLPRHYRAGRQPQHF. The CDR3 nucleotides read TGTGCCACCATTCTCTTACCCCGGCACTACAGGGCTGGCCGGCAGCCCCAGCATTTT.

This chain uses TRBV20-1 with TRBJ2-7; the match to TRBD2 covers 13 bases. This CDR3 comprises 16 residues. Trimming cost V 3 bases and J 7 bases; bases outside gene matches: 12. The germline V gene has CDR1 DFQATT and CDR2 SNEGSKA (reference sequence). The CDR3 is CSASIRLAGGPWEQYF. In DNA form, the CDR3 reads TGCAGTGCTAGTATCCGACTAGCGGGGGGCCCTTGGGAGCAGTACTTC.

This clone has only one observation. The CDR3 does not close with the conserved phenylalanine or tryptophan, likely indicating a read error. The DNA is omitted, as the CDR3 cannot be located on it reliably, and the CDR3 follows TCRdb's listing. The chain employs TRBV5-6 and TRBJ1-6. The CDR3 has 12 residues if both end residues are counted. In germline, CDR1 is SGHDT, CDR2 YYEEEE. CDR3 region: CASSFGGRINEV.

This clone occurred a few times. This chain uses TRBV5-1 with TRBJ1-2; possibly TRBD1 for D (6 bases). This CDR3 comprises 16 residues. Germline V gene data show CDR1 as SGHRS and CDR2 as YFSETQ. Trimming shortened V by 1 base and J by 0 bases, and 13 bases separated the two germline ends. The DNA for the CDR3 is TGCGCCAGCAGCTTGTCTCGACAGGTAGCTAACTATGGCTACACCTTC. It is translated as CASSLSRQVANYGYTF.

This clone was seen only a few times. V gene TRBV3-1 (or the pseudogene TRBV3-2) combines with J gene TRBJ2-2; 7 bases are shared with TRBD2. J gave up 2 bases and V 3 bases, and 12 bases lay outside the gene matches. Germline V lookup: CDR1 LGHDT, CDR2 YNNKEL (reference sequence). The length of the CDR3 is 18 residues. CDR3 sequence: CASSQILDRDYNTGELFF. CDR3 DNA sequence: TGTGCCAGCAGCCAGATTCTCGACCGGGACTACAACACCGGGGAGCTGTTTTTT.

This clone was seen a handful of times. The chain employs TRBV5-1 and TRBJ1-1; TRBD1 matches at 7 bases. Looked up from germline, CDR1 is SGHRS and CDR2 is YFSETQ. J was trimmed by 12 bases and V by 3 bases; bases with no gene match: 11. The CDR3 runs to 13 residues. The CDR3 nucleotides are TGCGCCAGCAGCTGGGGGCCCCAGGGGGTGACTTTCTTT. It encodes CASSWGPQGVTFF.

The V gene is TRBV5-5, the J gene TRBJ1-2; unclear D gene. Trimming shortened V by 0 bases and J by 8 bases, and 20 bases separated the two germline ends. The CDR3 is 16 amino acids. Germline-derived CDR1 and CDR2 are SGHKS and YYEKEE (reference sequence). CDR3 nucleotide sequence: TGTGCCAGCAGCTTGGACCCAACTAATCAATCTGGGGGCTACACCTTC. This codes for CASSLDPTNQSGGYTF.

This clone was found a few times. V gene TRBV4-1 combines with J gene TRBJ1-5, with 8 bases identical to TRBD1. The germline V gene has CDR1 MGHRA and CDR2 YSYEKL. J lost 7 bases, V lost 2 bases, and 7 bases had no gene match. The CDR3 has 15 amino acids. CDR3 nucleotides: TGCGCCAGCAGCCAACAGACAGGGGCTAGGCAGCCCCAGCATTTT. Translated, it gives CASSQQTGARQPQHF.

This clone was found once. V gene TRBV6-5 combines with J gene TRBJ1-2; D remains unclear. Trimming took off 5 bases at V and 8 bases at J, with 12 bases between the two ends. Germline V gene data show CDR1 as MNHEY and CDR2 as SVGAGI. This CDR3 contains 12 residues. CDR3 in amino acids: CASSQNPEGYTF. CDR3 DNA: TGTGCCAGCAGTCAGAACCCGGAGGGCTACACCTTC.

This clone has only a few counts. In DNA, the CDR3 is TGTGCCAGCAGCCAAGAACAGGGACAGGGAAGTGGAAACACCATATATTTT. It codes for CASSQEQGQGSGNTIYF. The chain combines TRBV4-2 with TRBJ1-3; TRBD1 matches at 9 bases. Germline CDR1 and CDR2: LGHNA and YNFKEQ. CDR3 size: 17 residues. J was trimmed by 3 bases and V by 0 bases; bases with no gene match: 6.

This clone was seen only once. The chain links TRBV5-4 to TRBJ2-5, with 8 bases matching TRBD1. Looked up from germline, CDR1 is SGHNT and CDR2 is YYREEE (reference sequence). Unmatched junction bases numbered 3, after V lost 4 bases and J lost 4 bases. CDR3 size: 13 residues. The CDR3 DNA follows: TGTGCCAGCAGCATCAGGGGGCCAGAGACCCAGTACTTC. Protein: CASSIRGPETQYF.

This sequence joins TRBV18 and TRBJ1-6; 8 bases map to TRBD1. V trimming: 6 bases; J trimming: 9 bases; junction bases outside the gene matches: 10. Germline CDR1 and CDR2: KGHSH and LQKENI. The CDR3 totals 15 residues. CDR3 nucleotides: TGTGCCAGCTCTTCCAGGGGGCGCGATTCTTCACCCCTCCACTTT. Encoded protein: CASSSRGRDSSPLHF.

The chain couples TRBV7-8 to TRBJ1-1; TRBD1 matches 8 bases. Trimming removed 5 bases from V and 4 bases from J; junction bases left unmatched: 9. The CDR3 has 15 amino acids. Germline assignment: CDR1 SGHVS and CDR2 FQNEAQ. The CDR3 nucleotides read TGTGCCAGCAGCCACCACAGGGGGTCGAGCACTGAAGCTTTCTTT. Translation: CASSHHRGSSTEAFF.